One sample yielded the 23 T cell receptor beta chains listed below, sequenced in a study of T cells in localized non-small cell lung cancer. Data came from immunoSEQ multiplex PCR; TCRdb stores just in-frame clones and leaves some out. The sample shows around 92,000 clones, just over 90% of them seen only once. The sequencing used PBMCs, collected before any cancer treatment. All receptors come from a woman aged 40 to 75 with stage II squamous cell lung carcinoma.

The gene calls are TRBV21-1 and TRBJ2-3. TRBV21-1 is described as a pseudogene. CDR3 length equals 13 residues. CDR3 coding DNA: TGTGCCGCCTTGACCGGTCATGGAGATACGCAGTATTTT. It translates to CAALTGHGDTQYF.

This chain links TRBV27 with TRBJ1-2; possibly TRBD1 for D (5 bases). This CDR3 comprises 15 residues. Looked up from germline, CDR1 is MNHEY and CDR2 is SMNVEV (reference sequence). V lost 4 bases to trimming and J lost 7 bases, with 19 bases between them. The CDR3 spells CASSSTPLGVRGYTF. In nucleotides, the CDR3 is TGTGCCAGCAGTTCTACCCCATTAGGGGTTCGTGGCTACACCTTC.

This chain connects TRBV19 to TRBJ1-1; 8 nucleotides align to TRBD1. The trim removed 6 bases at V and 1 base at J, leaving 4 bases unmatched. From germline, CDR1 is LNHDA and CDR2 SQIVND (reference sequence). The CDR3 length is 14 residues. This CDR3 is CASRRTGSNTEAFF. The CDR3 nucleotides are TGTGCCAGTAGGAGGACAGGGTCGAACACTGAAGCTTTCTTT.

DNA for the CDR3: TGTGCCAGCAGGGTCGGGACTAGCTCCAATGAGCAGTTCTTC. It yields the protein CASRVGTSSNEQFF. The rearrangement links TRBV2 to TRBJ2-1, with TRBD2 matching 9 bases. CDR1 SNHLY and CDR2 FYNNEI come from the germline V gene. This CDR3 is 14 amino acids long. With 6 bases clipped from V and 6 bases from J, the junction kept 6 bases outside the gene matches.

The chain uses TRBV11-2 and TRBJ2-2; D is unresolved. The CDR3 is made up of 15 amino acids. Trimming took 2 bases from V and 1 from J, leaving 8 bases between them. CDR1 SGHAT and CDR2 FQNNGV come from the germline V gene. This CDR3 reads CASSLTHQNTGELFF. The CDR3 region has the DNA TGTGCCAGCAGCTTAACACACCAGAACACCGGGGAGCTGTTTTTT.

The chain employs TRBV29-1 and TRBJ1-1; 7 bases are shared with TRBD1. Germline values: CDR1 SQVTM, CDR2 ANQGSEA. With 7 bases clipped from V and 12 bases from J, the junction kept 14 bases outside the gene matches. The CDR3 runs 12 residues. The CDR3 loop reads CSAFDGTETTFF. The CDR3 DNA follows: TGCAGCGCCTTCGACGGGACAGAGACAACTTTCTTT.

The rearrangement uses TRBV5-4 and TRBJ1-1, with 7 nucleotides matching TRBD1. The V gene end was trimmed by 4 bases and the J gene end by 2 bases; junction bases not matched to a gene: 8. This CDR3 has 15 residues. The germline gives CDR1 SGHNT, CDR2 YYREEE (reference sequence). The CDR3 sequence is CASSGRGIRNTEAFF. The DNA for the CDR3 is TGTGCCAGCAGCGGCAGGGGGATCCGAAACACTGAAGCTTTCTTT.

This rearrangement joins TRBV19 to TRBJ1-3; 7 nucleotides agree with TRBD1. The CDR3 is 14 amino acids. Germline-derived CDR1 and CDR2 are LNHDA and SQIVND (reference sequence). Trimming took 10 bases from V and 5 from J; bases not matched to a gene: 11. The CDR3 DNA follows: TGTGCCACCCTCCTACAGGGGAAAAGAAACACCATATATTTT. Translating gives CATLLQGKRNTIYF.

The gene calls are TRBV2 and TRBJ2-1, with D unresolved. The CDR3 length is 13 residues. CDR1 and CDR2 from the germline V gene are SNHLY and FYNNEI. Between the trimmed V and J ends, which lost 7 bases and 8 bases, there was a span of 15 bases. The DNA of the CDR3 is TGTGCCAGCACTCAAGGGTATGCCTATGAGCAGTTCTTC. Its protein product is CASTQGYAYEQFF. Combining the CDR3 with reference TRBV2 and TRBJ2-1 gives the whole variable domain EPEVTQTPSHQVTQMGQEVILRCVPISNHLYFYWYRQILGQKVEFLVSFYNNEISEKSEIFDDQFSVERPDGSNFTLKIRSTKLEDSAMYFCASTQGYAYEQFFGPGTRLTVL.

The rearrangement links TRBV5-4 to TRBJ2-5, with D possibly matching TRBD2 (6 bases). Germline lookup yields CDR1 SGHNT and CDR2 YYREEE (reference sequence). The V gene lost 5 bases and the J gene lost 4 bases, with 15 bases spanning the gap. CDR3 length: 14 amino acids. The CDR3 spells CASSQAGTGETQYF. CDR3 nucleotide sequence: TGTGCCAGCAGTCAAGCGGGCACGGGAGAGACCCAGTACTTC.

The chain uses TRBV6-6 and TRBJ1-4, with D tentatively TRBD1 (5 bases). The CDR3 has 16 residues. Germline V gene data show CDR1 as MNHNY and CDR2 as SVGAGI (reference sequence). V dropped 5 bases and J dropped 1 base, with 14 bases sitting between them. CDR3 amino acids: CASSPGPDGTNEKLFF. CDR3 DNA: TGTGCCAGCAGTCCGGGACCGGACGGAACTAATGAAAAACTGTTTTTT.

The chain combines TRBV14 with TRBJ2-2; D tentatively fits TRBD1 or TRBD2 (5 bases each). In germline, CDR1 is SGHDN, CDR2 FVKESK. The CDR3 loop spans 16 amino acids. With 4 bases removed from V and 2 bases from J, the gap between germline ends came to 14 bases. CDR3 DNA: TGTGCCAGCAGCCGGGGACGCCAACTCAACACCGGGGAGCTGTTTTTT. Residues: CASSRGRQLNTGELFF.

The CDR3 DNA reads as TGCGCCAGCAGAGGGACACCCTACGAGCAGTACTTC. This gives the protein CASRGTPYEQYF. The chain carries TRBV10-2 and TRBJ2-7; the D gene is possibly TRBD1 (6 bases). This CDR3 has 12 residues. Trimming stripped 6 bases from V and 2 bases from J, with 8 bases between. Germline lookup yields CDR1 WSHSY and CDR2 SAAADI.

This clone was seen more than once but under ten times. CDR3 loop: CTSSQVYPVSYEQYF. The CDR3 DNA sequence: TGCACCAGCAGCCAAGTTTATCCTGTCTCCTACGAGCAGTACTTC. V usage is TRBV1 and J usage is TRBJ2-7; TRBD2 was called by the table and not checked on the DNA. TRBV1 is a pseudogene locus. The CDR3 extends over 15 amino acids.

The V call is TRBV6-5, the J call TRBJ2-7; 9 bases are shared with TRBD1. The CDR3 sequence is 14 residues long. V lost 7 bases to trimming and J lost 3 bases; unmatched junction nucleotides: 7. CDR1 and CDR2 from the germline V gene are MNHEY and SVGAGI. The chain's CDR3 is CASTDRGVFYEQYF. CDR3 in DNA: TGTGCCAGCACCGACAGGGGGGTTTTCTACGAGCAGTACTTC.

The chain recombines TRBV6-1 with TRBJ1-3, with TRBD1 matching over 8 bases. The ends lost 4 bases at V and 4 bases at J; junction bases unmatched: 6. This CDR3 has 15 amino acids. Germline CDR1 MNHNS, CDR2 SASEGT. CDR3 amino acids: CASSGHRGKGNTIYF. In DNA, the CDR3 is TGTGCCAGCAGTGGACACAGGGGGAAGGGAAACACCATATATTTT.

The chain carries TRBV5-4 and TRBJ2-1; D ambiguous. The CDR3 spans 12 residues. V lost 0 bases and J 6 bases, leaving 4 bases between the germline ends. Germline V CDR1 and CDR2: SGHNT, YYREEE (reference sequence). The CDR3: CASSLGRNEQFF. In DNA, the CDR3 is TGTGCCAGCAGCTTGGGTCGCAATGAGCAGTTCTTC.

This chain connects TRBV6-1 to TRBJ1-3; no clear D. The germline V and J ends were trimmed by 0 bases and 2 bases, with 5 bases remaining between them. Germline CDR1 reads MNHNS; CDR2 reads SASEGT. The CDR3 sequence is 14 residues long. CDR3 residues: CASSEAGAGNTIYF. CDR3 DNA: TGTGCCAGCAGTGAAGCTGGGGCTGGAAACACCATATATTTT.

The rearrangement uses TRBV21-1 and TRBJ2-3; the table assigns TRBD2, which was not confirmed against the DNA. TRBV21-1 is given as a pseudogene. This CDR3 is built from 14 residues. The CDR3 loop reads CASSLGVAGDTQYF. DNA of the CDR3: TGTGCCAGCAGCCTGGGGGTAGCGGGAGACACGCAGTATTTT.

The chain links TRBV10-2 to TRBJ2-1, with D perhaps matching TRBD1 or TRBD2 (5 bases each). Trimming cost V 6 bases and J 5 bases, with 14 bases left between them. Germline lookup yields CDR1 WSHSY and CDR2 SAAADI. The CDR3 runs to 14 residues. The CDR3 DNA is TGCGCCAGCAGGCCGGGGCCGCGGAACAATGAGCAGTTCTTC. It specifies CASRPGPRNNEQFF.

The chain links TRBV5-1 to TRBJ1-2, with 8 bases matching TRBD1. Germline V lookup: CDR1 SGHRS, CDR2 YFSETQ. Germline trimming cut 4 bases from V and 2 bases from J; bases unmatched to any gene: 16. This CDR3 has 18 residues. The CDR3 region is CASSTDRGGGSGNYGYTF. The DNA for the CDR3 is TGCGCCAGCAGCACCGACAGGGGAGGGGGATCAGGGAACTATGGCTACACCTTC.

This chain uses TRBV11-2 with TRBJ2-2; D not resolved. This CDR3 comprises 15 residues. CDR1 and CDR2 from the germline V gene are SGHAT and FQNNGV. With 2 bases removed from V and 6 bases from J, the gap between germline ends came to 13 bases. The CDR3 bases are TGTGCCAGCAGCTTATTGTCTTTTGTGCCCGGGGAGCTGTTTTTT. Amino acids: CASSLLSFVPGELFF.

This clone was counted once. This sequence joins TRBV7-9 and TRBJ2-5; 7 nucleotides line up with TRBD1. This CDR3 has 14 residues. The germline gives CDR1 SEHNR, CDR2 FQNEAQ (reference sequence). After removal of 4 bases from V and 2 bases from J, the junction contained 4 bases not matched to a gene. CDR3 in amino acids: CASSYDRVQETQYF. CDR3 DNA sequence: TGTGCCAGCAGCTACGACAGGGTTCAAGAGACCCAGTACTTC.